This section outlines one T cell receptor (beta chain) sequence together with its context. This clonotype was counted only a few times. This receptor's antigen is unknown. There are no base qualities to consult, and no much larger clone falls within one base. The data were taken from a study of blood T cells in healthy people across ages (dated by TCRdb to the mid-2010s). Some background on the complete study: Template switching captured roughly one uniquely barcoded TCR beta cDNA molecule per two T cells in model experiments. Using deep sequencing normalized with unique cDNA molecular identifiers, the study measured how TCR beta repertoire diversity changes with age. The donors were split into four age groups: young (average 16 years), middle-aged (roughly 40), aged (more than 60) and long-lived (approximately 80). For two donors (one aged 18 to 29 and one aged 80 or older), the study analyzed two additional independent replicas of 1 million unique cDNA reads from the same blood draw. Study-level results and caveats: Total diversity estimates from one million sequenced T cells were considered lower bounds and underestimates. Donor CMV infection status was unknown, potentially confounding age-related changes in expanded clonotypes. Because profiling used bulk unsorted PBMCs, naive and antigen-experienced compartments could not be compared conclusively. Observed TCR beta diversity per million T cells fell roughly linearly with age, and a significant reduction was already apparent by age approximately 40. The long-lived group showed more naive CD4+ T cells, fewer expanded clones and increased TCR diversity than the aged group, suggesting age selection. A strong correlation was found between observed TCR beta diversity and the percentage of naive T cells measured by flow cytometry.

From V the trimming removes 4 bases and from J it removes 3 bases, while the gene matches leave 10 bases of the junction unaccounted for. CDR1 and CDR2 are drawn from the germline V gene: MDHEN, SYDVKM. The CDR3 runs 16 residues from the cysteine to the phenylalanine. CDR3 DNA only is kept here, 48 bases in frame from base 1. The roughly 39 donors, aged about 6 to 95 years, were systemically healthy Caucasian individuals from Russia. Each donor gave around 9 milliliters of peripheral blood, collected into EDTA-treated Vacutainer tubes. PBMCs were isolated by Ficoll-Paque density-gradient centrifugation, with at least 6.5 million obtained per sample. Total RNA, at least 6 micrograms per sample, was extracted from PBMCs with Trizol reagent. For every donor, flow cytometry on a PBMC aliquot measured the percentage of naive CD45RAhigh/CD27high T cells. The library was generated by 5' RACE. For sequencing, an Illumina HiSeq 2500 was employed. A second PCR of about 7 to 12 cycles was run with a J-beta primer mix and a sample-barcoded 5' primer. Each TCR beta cDNA molecule received a unique molecular identifier from a template-switch 5' adaptor carrying 12 random nucleotides. Each sample yielded at least 2.5 million CDR3-containing paired-end reads. First-strand cDNA synthesis was performed from all RNA using the Mint cDNA synthesis kit, with priming by a TRBC-specific oligonucleotide. All cDNA was treated with uracil-DNA glycosylase and then went through a first 18-cycle PCR with the universal primers M1SS and BC2_uni_R. As for the original processing: Each sample was normalized by randomly selecting 1 million high-quality reads, each carrying a distinct molecular identifier. Instead of being binned into consensus sequences, reads that shared molecular identifiers were thrown out. MiTCR, with a Q25 quality threshold and the strictest error-elimination algorithm, was used for CDR3 identification, clonotype clustering and error correction. A nonparametric unseen species model using Euler transformation provided a lower-bound estimate of total TCR beta diversity. The raw public data were reprocessed by TCRdb itself: fastp quality trimming at Q25, MiXCR clonotype calling, in-frame beta chains only. One record per CDR3 amino acid sequence lists the most common genes and DNA. The V and J calls, along with clone size, are taken from TCRdb and not from the paper's own processing. Within this sample are just under 550,000 distinct CDR3 sequences, with 24% of them counted one time only. The top ten hold just under 9% of the sample.

This sample was also put to use in a study of T cells of mothers and their children. The second study's paper adds: Donors were nine systemically healthy Caucasian individuals: three mothers and their six children. cDNA synthesis used all of the extracted RNA, with around 1.6 ug of RNA in each 15 ul reaction. Sample barcodes and 2-4 random nucleotides were added via the M1S primer in the second PCR. Over 9 million TCR beta CDR3 reads came from each mother, compared with some 3.1 million reads from each child. Thymic selection shapes the output of TCR recombination in a similar way in related and unrelated pairs, and inherited differences have a minor effect. Normalized repertoire overlap in related mother-child pairs was always slightly higher than in unrelated mother-child pairs, but the difference was never significant. No persistent microchimeric T cell clones were found, with a detection sensitivity of approximately 110 clones per million clonotypes. To look for features that set related mother-child pairs apart from unrelated individuals, the researchers ran deep NGS to compare the TCR beta repertoires of mothers and children. Mothers averaged roughly 40 +/- 4 years of age and children averaged around 10 +/- 4 years. After adapter ligation with NEBNext reagents, the libraries were sequenced on Illumina HiSeq 2000 with 100+100 nt paired-end reads. Mother and child libraries were prepared a month apart and sequenced in separate runs to prevent cross-contamination. For each donor, between about 500,000 and 2,200,000 distinct TCR beta clonotypes were identified. Naive TCR beta clonotypes were estimated from low-frequency clonotypes matched to each donor's FACS-determined naive share, without sorting.

This receptor was obtained from a boy between 5 and 17 years old in good health. The receptor chain draws on TRBV28 and TRBJ2-5; 8 central bases correspond to TRBD1. Material: blood. The CDR3 has the sequence CASSWIGTGKKETQYF. The DNA is as follows: TGTGCCAGCAGTTGGATCGGGACAGGAAAAAAAGAGACCCAGTACTTC.